These T cell receptor beta chains were read from a single sample in a study of blood T cell repertoires in COVID-19. Generated by immunoSEQ multiplex PCR, the TCRdb table keeps only in-frame clones and is missing some. The sample holds about 260,000 clones, roughly 88% seen once. Material: peripheral blood. All receptors derive from a human donor in a cohort sampled during active COVID-19. The CDR3 runs from the conserved cysteine through the conserved F or W.

j_call cdr3_length v_call cdr3_aa
TRBJ2-1 13 TRBV2 CASRASGGNEQFF
TRBJ2-1 16 TRBV7-6 CASSLEVSQGHNEQFF
TRBJ2-7 14 TRBV4-3 CASSQDQGTYEQYF
TRBJ2-7 15 TRBV3-1/TRBV3-2 CASSQDGRSYGEQYF
TRBJ1-1 14 TRBV11-2 CASSFSPQGNEAFF
TRBJ1-1 14 TRBV6-5 CATLRGTDFAEAFF
TRBJ2-7 14 TRBV20-1 CSAIDARGSYEQYF
TRBJ1-1 20 TRBV18 CASSPRSDGTGGAWNTEAFF
TRBJ1-2 16 TRBV28 CASSSTSGTPFGGYTF
TRBJ1-4 13 TRBV7-2 CASSFSTNEKLFF
TRBJ1-2 13 TRBV7-9 CASSPQRDSGYTF
TRBJ2-7 15 TRBV10-3 CAISDPPGQGSIGYF
TRBJ2-2 14 TRBV10-3 CAISEGGQTGELFF
TRBJ1-4 16 TRBV4-2 CASSHLESAYEEKLFF
TRBJ1-2 16 TRBV19 CASMRGQGYKNYGYTF
TRBJ1-2 16 TRBV9 CASSTGGGIPVYGYTF
TRBJ1-6 15 TRBV2 CASSLSGNRNSPLHF
TRBJ1-1 13 TRBV7-3 CASSVNRGTEAFF
TRBJ2-3 14 TRBV7-9 CASGIAGTVDTQYF
TRBJ1-4 20 TRBV28 CASSYRAQGVIKEVDEKLFF
TRBJ2-7 12 TRBV2 CASSTGFYEQYF
TRBJ2-7 14 TRBV2 CASSEDGGIGEQYF
TRBJ2-7 19 TRBV28 CASSNSQGKVKYFSYEQYF
TRBJ1-1 14 TRBV6-5 CATMDRASNTEAFF
TRBJ2-7 13 TRBV27 CASSPSRGDEQYF
TRBJ2-1 17 TRBV15 CATSRDGLAASYNEQFF
TRBJ2-7 17 TRBV24-1 CATSGKEKQGFSYEQYF
TRBJ1-4 14 TRBV30 CAWSVRRRGEKLFF
TRBJ1-2 16 TRBV21-1 CASSPRGRLPNYGYTF
TRBJ1-1 14 TRBV4-3 CASSQGQRNTEAFF
TRBJ1-1 15 TRBV11-2 CASSLAGYRDTEAFF
TRBJ1-2 17 TRBV10-3 CAISEASPGRDNYGYTF
TRBJ1-4 15 TRBV28 CASINGGTGMEKLFF
TRBJ1-6 14 TRBV11-2 CASSPILAGTNIHF
TRBJ1-5 14 TRBV30 CAWSRTGGNQPQHF
TRBJ1-2 15 TRBV7-9 CASSLGDRVNYGYTF
TRBJ1-1 13 TRBV7-3 CASSSQGWTEAFF
TRBJ1-6 13 TRBV28 CATAGQGVLALHF